A selection of T cell receptor beta chains follows, all from one sample in a study of PD-1 blockade in mismatch repair-deficient tumors. The assay was immunoSEQ multiplex PCR, and TCRdb's table has in-frame clones only and misses some. The sample lists approximately 110,000 clones; about 83% were seen once. This material consisted of peripheral blood, taken more than 58 weeks after starting pembrolizumab. These receptors were collected from an adult with mismatch repair-deficient cancer. Both conserved end residues are part of each CDR3. The D gene is left open where the match is weak. Clone size is shown for a subset of rows, as once, few, many or a class of expanded clone.

v_gene	abundance	j_gene	d_gene	CDR3aa	CDR3nt
TRBV6-4	NA	TRBJ2-3	NA	CASSSGSTDTQYF	TGTGCCAGCAGTAGCGGGAGCACAGATACGCAGTATTTT
TRBV10-3	NA	TRBJ2-5	TRBD2	CAISEKLAGQETQYF	TGTGCCATCAGTGAAAAACTAGCGGGACAAGAGACCCAGTACTTC
TRBV2	NA	TRBJ2-7	NA	CASSAAVSSYEQYF	TGTGCCAGCAGCGCCGCTGTTAGCTCCTACGAGCAGTACTTC
TRBV5-1	NA	TRBJ2-7	NA	CASTPGGQSSYEQYF	TGCGCCAGCACCCCCGGTGGGCAGAGCTCCTACGAGCAGTACTTC
TRBV5-6	NA	TRBJ1-5	NA	CASSLMIGPENQPQHF	TGTGCCAGCAGCTTGATGATCGGCCCTGAAAATCAGCCCCAGCATTTT
TRBV7-8	NA	TRBJ1-2	NA	CASSREAGFGYGYTF	TGTGCCAGCAGCCGAGAGGCGGGATTTGGGTATGGCTACACCTTC
TRBV5-1	NA	TRBJ2-5	TRBD1	CASSSSDRAWETQYF	TGCGCCAGCAGCTCCAGCGACAGGGCTTGGGAGACCCAGTACTTC
TRBV5-3	few	TRBJ2-7	TRBD1	CASSLQGANEQYF	TGTGCCAGCAGCCTACAGGGGGCGAATGAGCAGTACTTC
TRBV5-1	NA	TRBJ1-2	TRBD1	CASSADRGEGGYTF	TGCGCCAGCAGCGCGGACAGGGGCGAGGGTGGCTACACCTTC
TRBV27	NA	TRBJ1-1	NA	CASSYRDRQNTEAFF	TGTGCCAGCAGTTATAGGGACCGGCAGAACACTGAAGCTTTCTTT
TRBV6-6	NA	TRBJ2-3	NA	CASLGGTDTQYF	TGTGCCTCCTTGGGGGGCACAGATACGCAGTATTTT
TRBV4-2	NA	TRBJ2-5	TRBD2	CASSLKPGLVGGAYQETQYF	TGTGCCAGCAGCCTTAAGCCGGGACTAGTGGGGGGGGCGTACCAAGAGACCCAGTACTTC
TRBV6-1	NA	TRBJ1-2	TRBD1	CASSRQGESWGYTF	TGTGCCAGCAGTCGACAGGGGGAATCTTGGGGCTACACCTTC
TRBV15	few	TRBJ1-1	NA	CATSPRGRNTEAFF	TGTGCCACCAGCCCCCGGGGGAGGAACACTGAAGCTTTCTTT
TRBV7-9	NA	TRBJ1-4	TRBD1	CASTKSGTAGEKLFF	TGTGCCAGCACGAAATCCGGGACAGCTGGAGAAAAACTGTTTTTT
TRBV14	NA	TRBJ1-4	TRBD1	CASSERTGVNEKLFF	TGTGCCAGCAGCGAAAGGACAGGGGTGAATGAAAAACTGTTTTTT
TRBV7-3	NA	TRBJ1-1	NA	CASSQGVNTEAFF	TGTGCCAGCAGTCAAGGGGTGAACACTGAAGCTTTCTTT
TRBV7-3	once	TRBJ2-3	NA	CASSSASDTQYF	TGTGCCAGCAGCTCGGCGTCAGATACGCAGTATTTT
TRBV7-2	NA	TRBJ2-5	TRBD2	CASSLWAGGLYGSGETQYF	TGTGCCAGCAGCTTATGGGCGGGAGGGCTCTATGGGTCGGGGGAGACCCAGTACTTC
TRBV5-3	NA	TRBJ2-3	NA	CARSWTINGDTQYF	TGTGCCAGAAGCTGGACTATTAACGGAGATACGCAGTATTTT
TRBV5-4	few	TRBJ2-7	TRBD1	CASSSQGAWYF	TGTGCCAGCAGCTCTCAGGGGGCTTGGTACTTC
TRBV28	once	TRBJ1-2	NA	CASSSVSGGGFPGPAPYGYTF	TGTGCCAGCAGTTCGGTCTCTGGGGGCGGGTTCCCCGGACCGGCCCCCTATGGCTACACCTTC
TRBV5-5	few	TRBJ1-2	TRBD1	CASSRDRGDYGYTF	TGTGCCAGCAGCCGGGACAGGGGCGACTATGGCTACACCTTC
TRBV7-5	NA	TRBJ2-5	NA	CARSLGRNQETQYF	TGTGCCAGAAGCTTAGGACGGAACCAAGAGACCCAGTACTTC
TRBV7-8	NA	TRBJ2-7	TRBD2	CASSGGTRSFEQYF	TGTGCCAGCAGCGGGGGGACTAGGAGCTTTGAGCAGTACTTC
TRBV2	few	TRBJ1-5	NA	CASSEASQPQHF	TGTGCCAGCAGTGAAGCTTCTCAGCCCCAGCATTTT
TRBV11-2	NA	TRBJ2-7	NA	CASSRGARGGEQYF	TGTGCCAGCAGTAGGGGCGCCCGTGGGGGCGAGCAGTACTTC
TRBV28	once	TRBJ2-7	NA	CASSSGESIYEQYF	TGTGCCAGCAGTTCCGGTGAAAGTATCTACGAGCAGTACTTC
TRBV6-1	NA	TRBJ2-7	NA	CALRTDIYEQYF	TGTGCCCTCAGGACGGATATCTACGAGCAGTACTTC